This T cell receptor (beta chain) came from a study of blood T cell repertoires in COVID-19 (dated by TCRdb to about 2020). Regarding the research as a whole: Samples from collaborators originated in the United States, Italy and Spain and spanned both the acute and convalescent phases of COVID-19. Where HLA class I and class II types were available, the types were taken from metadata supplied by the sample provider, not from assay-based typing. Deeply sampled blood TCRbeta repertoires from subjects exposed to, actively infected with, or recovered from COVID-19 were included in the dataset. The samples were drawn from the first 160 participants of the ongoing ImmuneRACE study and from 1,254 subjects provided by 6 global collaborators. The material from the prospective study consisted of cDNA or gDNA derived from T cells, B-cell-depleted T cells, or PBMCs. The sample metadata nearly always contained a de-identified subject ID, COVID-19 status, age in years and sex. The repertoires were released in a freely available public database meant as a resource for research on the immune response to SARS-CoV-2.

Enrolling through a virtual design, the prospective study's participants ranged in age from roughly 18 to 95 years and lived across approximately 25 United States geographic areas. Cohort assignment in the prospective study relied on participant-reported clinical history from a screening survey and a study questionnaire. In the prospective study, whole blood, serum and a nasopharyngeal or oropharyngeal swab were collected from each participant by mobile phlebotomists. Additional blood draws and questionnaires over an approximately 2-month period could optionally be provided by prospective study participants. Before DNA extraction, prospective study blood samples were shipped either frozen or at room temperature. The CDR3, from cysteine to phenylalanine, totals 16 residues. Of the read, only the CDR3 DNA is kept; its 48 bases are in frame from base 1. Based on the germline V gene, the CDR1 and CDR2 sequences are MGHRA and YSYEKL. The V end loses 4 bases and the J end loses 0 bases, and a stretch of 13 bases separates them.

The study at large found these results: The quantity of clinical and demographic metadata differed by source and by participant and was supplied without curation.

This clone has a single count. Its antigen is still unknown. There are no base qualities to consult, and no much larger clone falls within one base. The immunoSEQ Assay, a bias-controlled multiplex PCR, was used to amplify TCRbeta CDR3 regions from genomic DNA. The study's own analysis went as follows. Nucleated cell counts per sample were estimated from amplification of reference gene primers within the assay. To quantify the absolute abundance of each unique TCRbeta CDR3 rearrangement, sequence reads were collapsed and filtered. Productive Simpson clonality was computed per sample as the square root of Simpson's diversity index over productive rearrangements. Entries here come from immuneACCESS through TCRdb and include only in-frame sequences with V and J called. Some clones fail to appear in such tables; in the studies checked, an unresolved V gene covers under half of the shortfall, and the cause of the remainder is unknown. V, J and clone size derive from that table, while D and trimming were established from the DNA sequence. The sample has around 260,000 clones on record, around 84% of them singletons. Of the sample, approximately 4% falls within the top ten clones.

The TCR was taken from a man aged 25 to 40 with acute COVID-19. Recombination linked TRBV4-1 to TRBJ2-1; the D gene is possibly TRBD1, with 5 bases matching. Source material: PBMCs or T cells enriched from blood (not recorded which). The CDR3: CASSPATGSSYNEQFF. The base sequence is TGCGCCAGCAGCCCAGCCACAGGTAGCTCCTACAATGAGCAGTTCTTC.